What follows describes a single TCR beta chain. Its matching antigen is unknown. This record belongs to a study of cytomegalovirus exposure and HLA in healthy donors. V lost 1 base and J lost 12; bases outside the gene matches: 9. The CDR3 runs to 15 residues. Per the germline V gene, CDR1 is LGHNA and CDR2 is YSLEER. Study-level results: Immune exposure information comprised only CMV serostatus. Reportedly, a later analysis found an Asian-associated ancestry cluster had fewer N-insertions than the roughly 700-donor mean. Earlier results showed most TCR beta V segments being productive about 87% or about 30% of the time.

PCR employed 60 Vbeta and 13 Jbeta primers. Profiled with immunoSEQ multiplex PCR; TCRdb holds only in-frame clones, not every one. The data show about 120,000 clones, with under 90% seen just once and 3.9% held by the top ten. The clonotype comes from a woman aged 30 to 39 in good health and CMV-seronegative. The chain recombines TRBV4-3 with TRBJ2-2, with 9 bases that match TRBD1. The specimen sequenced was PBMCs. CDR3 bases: TGCGCCAGCAGCCAAGTATTCGGAGGACAGGGGAAGCTGTTTTTT. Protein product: CASSQVFGGQGKLFF.